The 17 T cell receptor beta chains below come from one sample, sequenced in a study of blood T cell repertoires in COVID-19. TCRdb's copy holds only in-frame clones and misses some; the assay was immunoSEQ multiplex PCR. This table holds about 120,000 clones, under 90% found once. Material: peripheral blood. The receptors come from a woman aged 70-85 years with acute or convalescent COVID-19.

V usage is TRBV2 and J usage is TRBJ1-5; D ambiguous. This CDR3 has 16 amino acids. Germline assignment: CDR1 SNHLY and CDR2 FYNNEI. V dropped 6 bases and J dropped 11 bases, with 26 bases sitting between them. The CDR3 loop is CASRDRSDRRRRAQHF. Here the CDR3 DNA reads TGTGCCAGCAGGGACCGATCTGACCGTAGAAGGAGGGCCCAGCATTTT.

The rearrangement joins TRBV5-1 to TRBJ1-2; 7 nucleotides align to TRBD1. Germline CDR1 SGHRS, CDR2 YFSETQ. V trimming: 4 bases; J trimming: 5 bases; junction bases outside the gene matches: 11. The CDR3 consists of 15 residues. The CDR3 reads CASSVTTGFGYGYTF. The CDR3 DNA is TGCGCCAGCAGCGTGACGACAGGGTTCGGATATGGCTACACCTTC.

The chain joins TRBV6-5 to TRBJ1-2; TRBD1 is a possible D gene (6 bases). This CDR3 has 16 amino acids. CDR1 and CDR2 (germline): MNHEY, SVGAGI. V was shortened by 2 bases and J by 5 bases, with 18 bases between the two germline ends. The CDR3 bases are TGTGCCAGCAGTTACATACAGGGAGATGGGGCTTATGGCTACACCTTC. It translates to CASSYIQGDGAYGYTF.

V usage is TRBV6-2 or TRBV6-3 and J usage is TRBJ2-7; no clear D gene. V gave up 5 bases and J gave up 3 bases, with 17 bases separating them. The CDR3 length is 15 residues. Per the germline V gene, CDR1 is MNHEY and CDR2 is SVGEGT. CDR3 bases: TGTGCCAGCAGTCTAGGAGTGTTATTGAACTACGAGCAGTACGTC. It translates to CASSLGVLLNYEQYV.

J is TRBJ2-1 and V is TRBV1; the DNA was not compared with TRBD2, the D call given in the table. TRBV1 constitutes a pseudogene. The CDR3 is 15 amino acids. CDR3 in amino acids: CTSSPEMRGNNEQFF. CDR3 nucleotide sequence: TGCACCAGCAGCCCGGAAATGCGCGGAAACAATGAGCAGTTCTTC.

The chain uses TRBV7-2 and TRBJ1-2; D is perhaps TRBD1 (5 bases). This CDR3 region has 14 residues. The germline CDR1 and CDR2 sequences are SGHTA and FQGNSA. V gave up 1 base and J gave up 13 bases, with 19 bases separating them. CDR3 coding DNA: TGTGCCAGCAGCTTAGAAGGTAGACAGCGTCCTAGCACCTTC. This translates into CASSLEGRQRPSTF.

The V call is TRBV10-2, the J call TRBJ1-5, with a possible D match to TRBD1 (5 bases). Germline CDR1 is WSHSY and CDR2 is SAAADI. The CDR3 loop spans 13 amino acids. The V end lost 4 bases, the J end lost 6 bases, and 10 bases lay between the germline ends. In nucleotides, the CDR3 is TGCGCCAGCAGTGTGACAGATACTCAGCCCCAGCATTTT. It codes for CASSVTDTQPQHF.

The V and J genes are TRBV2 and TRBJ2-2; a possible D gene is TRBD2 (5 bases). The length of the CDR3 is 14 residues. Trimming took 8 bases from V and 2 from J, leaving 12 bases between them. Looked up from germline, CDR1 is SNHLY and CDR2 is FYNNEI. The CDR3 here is CASGEGLNTGELFF. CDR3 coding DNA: TGTGCCAGCGGAGAGGGCCTTAACACCGGGGAGCTGTTTTTT.

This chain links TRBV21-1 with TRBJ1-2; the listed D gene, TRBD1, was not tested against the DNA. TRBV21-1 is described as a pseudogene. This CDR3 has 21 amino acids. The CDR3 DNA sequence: TGTGCCAGCAGCAAAGACGACCGGCAGGGGCCGTCGACGACAGGGGGTTATGGCTACACCTTC. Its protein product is CASSKDDRQGPSTTGGYGYTF.

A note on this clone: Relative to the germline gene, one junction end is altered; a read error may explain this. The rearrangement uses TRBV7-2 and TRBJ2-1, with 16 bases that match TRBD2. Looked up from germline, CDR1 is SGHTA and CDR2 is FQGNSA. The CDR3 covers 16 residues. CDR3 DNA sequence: TGTGCCAGCAGCGTGATGGGACTAGCGGGGGGGGCTGAGGAGTTCTTC. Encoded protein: CASSVMGLAGGAEEFF.

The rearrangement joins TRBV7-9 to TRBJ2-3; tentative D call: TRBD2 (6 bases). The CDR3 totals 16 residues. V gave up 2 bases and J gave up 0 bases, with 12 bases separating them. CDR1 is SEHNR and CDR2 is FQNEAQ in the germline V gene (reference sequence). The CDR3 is CASSLSGTVSTDTQYF. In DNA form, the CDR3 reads TGTGCCAGCAGCTTAAGTGGGACTGTTAGCACAGATACGCAGTATTTT.

The CDR3 DNA reads as TGCGCCAGCAGCTCTCGACCGGGAGGCTACGAGCAGTACTTC. This encodes CASSSRPGGYEQYF. The chain carries TRBV5-1 and TRBJ2-7; 7 nucleotides agree with TRBD2. This CDR3 is built from 14 residues. V shed 3 bases, J shed 3 bases, and the junction held 6 bases outside the gene matches. Germline lookup yields CDR1 SGHRS and CDR2 YFSETQ. Complete variable domain (other parts from reference TRBV5-1 and TRBJ2-7): KAGVTQTPRYLIKTRGQQVTLSCSPISGHRSVSWYQQTPGQGLQFLFEYFSETQRNKGNFPGRFSGRQFSNSRSEMNVSTLELGDSALYLCASSSRPGGYEQYFGPGTRLTVT.

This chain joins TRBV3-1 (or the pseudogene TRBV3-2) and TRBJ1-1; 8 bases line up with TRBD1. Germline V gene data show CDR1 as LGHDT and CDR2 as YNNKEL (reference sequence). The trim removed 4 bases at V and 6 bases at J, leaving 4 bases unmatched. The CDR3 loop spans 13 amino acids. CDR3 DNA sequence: TGTGCCAGCAGCCCGGACAGGGAGGCTGAAGCTTTCTTT. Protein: CASSPDREAEAFF.

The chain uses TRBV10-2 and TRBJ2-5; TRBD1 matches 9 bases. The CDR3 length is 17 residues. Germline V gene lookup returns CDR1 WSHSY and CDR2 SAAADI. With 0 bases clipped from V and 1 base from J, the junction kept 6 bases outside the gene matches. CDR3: CASSESGTGYPQETQYF. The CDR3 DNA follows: TGCGCCAGCAGTGAGTCCGGGACAGGGTATCCCCAAGAGACCCAGTACTTC.

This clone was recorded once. For the CDR3, the DNA is TGTGCCAGCAGTTTAGATCCTGGGGAGCTGTTTTTT. Its translation is CASSLDPGELFF. This rearrangement joins TRBV12-3 or TRBV12-4 to TRBJ2-2, with D uncertain. CDR3 length: 12 amino acids. Trimming took off 1 base at V and 8 bases at J, with 5 bases between the two ends.

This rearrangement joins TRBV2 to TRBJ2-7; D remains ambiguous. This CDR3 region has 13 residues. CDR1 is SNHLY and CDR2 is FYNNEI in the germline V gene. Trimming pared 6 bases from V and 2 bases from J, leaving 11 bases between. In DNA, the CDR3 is TGTGCCAGCAGCACACAGAGAACCTACGAGCAGTACGTC. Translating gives CASSTQRTYEQYV.

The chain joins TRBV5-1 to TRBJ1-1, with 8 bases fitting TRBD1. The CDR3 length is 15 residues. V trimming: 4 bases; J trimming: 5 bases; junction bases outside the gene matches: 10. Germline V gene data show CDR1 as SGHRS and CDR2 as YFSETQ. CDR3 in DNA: TGCGCCAGCAGCCCACGGGCAGGGGGCTCGACTGAAGCTTTCTTT. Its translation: CASSPRAGGSTEAFF.